Listed below are T cell receptor beta chains from one sample, sequenced in a study of blood T cell repertoires in COVID-19. Data came from immunoSEQ multiplex PCR; TCRdb stores just in-frame clones and leaves some out. Among about half a million clones, approximately 83% were seen once, and the ten largest hold about 3.2%. The source material was peripheral blood. The source of these receptors is a human donor in a cohort sampled during active COVID-19. Each CDR3 is given with its conserved first and last residue. D genes are given only for firm matches. The listing skips clone size in some rows; elsewhere it reads once, few, many or a size class.

D gene: TRBD2
clone size: .
CDR3 length: 20
V gene: TRBV24-1
J gene: TRBJ2-5
CDR3 DNA: TGTGCCACCAGTGACGACAGCGGACTTAGGGGCGGGAGCGGGCCAGAGACCCAGTACTTC
CDR3 protein: CATSDDSGLRGGSGPETQYF

D gene: .
clone size: .
CDR3 length: 13
V gene: TRBV7-9
J gene: TRBJ1-2
CDR3 DNA: TGTGCCAGCAGCTTAGTAACGCCCGGGTACTACAACTTC
CDR3 protein: CASSLVTPGYYNF

D gene: TRBD1
clone size: .
CDR3 length: 15
V gene: TRBV15
J gene: TRBJ1-2
CDR3 DNA: TGTGCCACCAGCAGAGATCTCACAGGGGGCTATGGCTACACCTTC
CDR3 protein: CATSRDLTGGYGYTF

D gene: TRBD1
clone size: .
CDR3 length: 15
V gene: TRBV7-7
J gene: TRBJ2-1
CDR3 DNA: TGTGCTAGCAGTTTTAGACAGGGGTCCTACAATGAGCAGTTCTTC
CDR3 protein: CASSFRQGSYNEQFF

D gene: .
clone size: few
CDR3 length: 13
V gene: TRBV11-3
J gene: TRBJ2-1
CDR3 DNA: TGTGCCAGCAGCTTGGACAGCTACAATGAGCAGTTCTTC
CDR3 protein: CASSLDSYNEQFF

D gene: TRBD1
clone size: .
CDR3 length: 16
V gene: TRBV9
J gene: TRBJ1-6
CDR3 DNA: TGTGCCAGCAGTATGGGACAGTATCCTACCCTTGGACCCCTCCACTTT
CDR3 protein: CASSMGQYPTLGPLHF

D gene: TRBD1
clone size: once
CDR3 length: 15
V gene: TRBV18
J gene: TRBJ1-2
CDR3 DNA: TGTGCCAGCTCATTAAACAGGGGGAAGGACTATGGCTACACCTTC
CDR3 protein: CASSLNRGKDYGYTF

D gene: TRBD2
clone size: .
CDR3 length: 16
V gene: TRBV7-2
J gene: TRBJ2-7
CDR3 DNA: TGTGCCAGCAGCTTAGGGGGTACCGGGGGGACCTACGAGCAGTACTTC
CDR3 protein: CASSLGGTGGTYEQYF

D gene: TRBD2
clone size: once
CDR3 length: 14
V gene: TRBV7-3
J gene: TRBJ2-5
CDR3 DNA: TGTGCCAGCAGCCGTAGCGGGAGAGGGGAGACCCAGTACTTC
CDR3 protein: CASSRSGRGETQYF

D gene: .
clone size: many
CDR3 length: 16
V gene: TRBV19
J gene: TRBJ1-4
CDR3 DNA: TGTGCCAGTAGTATACAAAGGAGGGCAACTAATGAAAAACTGTTTTTT
CDR3 protein: CASSIQRRATNEKLFF

D gene: .
clone size: once
CDR3 length: 11
V gene: TRBV11-2
J gene: TRBJ1-1
CDR3 DNA: TGTGCCAGCAGCTTAGTTCTCGGAGCTTTCTTT
CDR3 protein: CASSLVLGAFF

D gene: TRBD2
clone size: .
CDR3 length: 14
V gene: TRBV2
J gene: TRBJ2-1
CDR3 DNA: TGTGCCAGCTTAAGGATACTAGCGGACAATGAGCAGTTCTTC
CDR3 protein: CASLRILADNEQFF

D gene: TRBD1
clone size: .
CDR3 length: 15
V gene: TRBV19
J gene: TRBJ1-4
CDR3 DNA: TGTGCCAGTAGTATCACAGGGGGCCAGGGGGAAAAACTGTTTTTT
CDR3 protein: CASSITGGQGEKLFF

D gene: .
clone size: .
CDR3 length: 16
V gene: TRBV6-2/TRBV6-3
J gene: TRBJ2-3
CDR3 DNA: TGTGCCAGCAGTTACTCGTGGGAGACGGGATCAGATACGCAGTATTTT
CDR3 protein: CASSYSWETGSDTQYF

D gene: TRBD1
clone size: .
CDR3 length: 15
V gene: TRBV27
J gene: TRBJ2-7
CDR3 DNA: TGTGCCACCGCTAGAGGGGACAGCGGATCCTACGAGCAGTACTTC
CDR3 protein: CATARGDSGSYEQYF

D gene: .
clone size: few
CDR3 length: 15
V gene: TRBV11-2
J gene: TRBJ1-2
CDR3 DNA: TGTGCCAGCAGCTTAACCCGGCCGGGGGTCTTCGGCTACACCTTC
CDR3 protein: CASSLTRPGVFGYTF

D gene: .
clone size: .
CDR3 length: 16
V gene: TRBV9
J gene: TRBJ2-2
CDR3 DNA: TGTGCCAGCAGCGTCGGGGGTTTTAGAACCGCCGGGGAGCTGTTTTTT
CDR3 protein: CASSVGGFRTAGELFF

D gene: .
clone size: .
CDR3 length: 13
V gene: TRBV15
J gene: TRBJ2-1
CDR3 DNA: TGTGCTACGAGGGTTAGCTCCTACAATGAGCAGTTCTTC
CDR3 protein: CATRVSSYNEQFF

D gene: .
clone size: .
CDR3 length: 13
V gene: TRBV11-2
J gene: TRBJ1-5
CDR3 DNA: TGTGCCAGCAGCTTAGAAAGGAGGCAGCCCCAGCATTTT
CDR3 protein: CASSLERRQPQHF

D gene: TRBD2
clone size: .
CDR3 length: 15
V gene: TRBV7-3
J gene: TRBJ2-1
CDR3 DNA: TGTGCCAGCAGCTTAGGGGCGGGGGGCACCAATGAGCAGTTCTTC
CDR3 protein: CASSLGAGGTNEQFF

D gene: .
clone size: .
CDR3 length: 14
V gene: TRBV2
J gene: TRBJ2-7
CDR3 DNA: TGTGCCAGCAGGAACCTGGGAGGGGGCTACGAGCAGTACTTC
CDR3 protein: CASRNLGGGYEQYF

D gene: TRBD1
clone size: .
CDR3 length: 13
V gene: TRBV11-2
J gene: TRBJ2-7
CDR3 DNA: TGTGCCAGCAGCTGGGGACAGACGACCGAGCAGTACTTC
CDR3 protein: CASSWGQTTEQYF

D gene: .
clone size: .
CDR3 length: 12
V gene: TRBV5-1
J gene: TRBJ2-7
CDR3 DNA: TGCGCCAGCAGCTCAACTAGGGCCGAGCAGTACTTC
CDR3 protein: CASSSTRAEQYF

D gene: .
clone size: .
CDR3 length: 13
V gene: TRBV7-8
J gene: TRBJ2-5
CDR3 DNA: TGTGCCAGCAGCTCCCCCTCTACCCAAAGGGGGTACTTC
CDR3 protein: CASSSPSTQRGYF

D gene: .
clone size: .
CDR3 length: 15
V gene: TRBV5-4
J gene: TRBJ2-7
CDR3 DNA: TGTGCCAGCAGCTCGCGTCTTGGGAGTACTCGGGAGCAGTACTTC
CDR3 protein: CASSSRLGSTREQYF

D gene: TRBD1
clone size: .
CDR3 length: 16
V gene: TRBV27
J gene: TRBJ1-1
CDR3 DNA: TGTGCCAGCAGTACGCTATACAGGGGGAAGGGCACTGAAGCTTTCTTT
CDR3 protein: CASSTLYRGKGTEAFF

D gene: TRBD2
clone size: .
CDR3 length: 14
V gene: TRBV6-5
J gene: TRBJ2-7
CDR3 DNA: TGTGCCACGGATTCGGGGGAGGGCCTGAACGAGCAGTACTTC
CDR3 protein: CATDSGEGLNEQYF

D gene: .
clone size: once
CDR3 length: 16
V gene: TRBV27
J gene: TRBJ1-1
CDR3 DNA: TGTGCCAGCAGTCTTCCGACAGGCGCCATGAACACTGAAGCTTTCTTT
CDR3 protein: CASSLPTGAMNTEAFF

D gene: TRBD2
clone size: .
CDR3 length: 15
V gene: TRBV9
J gene: TRBJ2-1
CDR3 DNA: TGTGCCAGCAGCGTAGGTAGCGGGAGAGACAATGAGCAGTTCTTC
CDR3 protein: CASSVGSGRDNEQFF

D gene: .
clone size: few
CDR3 length: 17
V gene: TRBV7-6
J gene: TRBJ2-2
CDR3 DNA: TGTGCCAGCAGCTTACTCCCGGGGAGAGGGAGCACCGGGGAGCTGTTTTTT
CDR3 protein: CASSLLPGRGSTGELFF

D gene: TRBD1
clone size: .
CDR3 length: 14
V gene: TRBV29-1
J gene: TRBJ2-1
CDR3 DNA: TGCAGCATCCTTAGGGGGCAGTCCTACAATGAGCAGTTCTTC
CDR3 protein: CSILRGQSYNEQFF

D gene: .
clone size: once
CDR3 length: 17
V gene: TRBV7-3
J gene: TRBJ2-2
CDR3 DNA: TGTGCCAGCAGCTTACCCGGGGGAGCGGCGAACACCGGGGAGCTGTTTTTT
CDR3 protein: CASSLPGGAANTGELFF

D gene: .
clone size: .
CDR3 length: 16
V gene: TRBV12-5
J gene: TRBJ2-1
CDR3 DNA: TGTGCTAGTGGTACAACCTTCCGGGACACCTACAATGAGCAGTTCTTC
CDR3 protein: CASGTTFRDTYNEQFF

D gene: .
clone size: .
CDR3 length: 14
V gene: TRBV7-2
J gene: TRBJ1-4
CDR3 DNA: TGTGCCAGCAGCGAGTCGGGGACTAATGAAAAACTGTTTTTT
CDR3 protein: CASSESGTNEKLFF

D gene: .
clone size: .
CDR3 length: 13
V gene: TRBV12-3/TRBV12-4
J gene: TRBJ1-2
CDR3 DNA: TGTGCCAGCAGTTTAGGCAGAAACTATGGCTACACCTTC
CDR3 protein: CASSLGRNYGYTF

D gene: .
clone size: .
CDR3 length: 14
V gene: TRBV2
J gene: TRBJ1-4
CDR3 DNA: TGTGCCAGCAGTGATGGGCTCACCCCCGAAAAACTGTTTTTT
CDR3 protein: CASSDGLTPEKLFF

D gene: .
clone size: .
CDR3 length: 14
V gene: TRBV6-6
J gene: TRBJ2-7
CDR3 DNA: TGTGCCAGCCGGCAAGAGGGCCTCTCCTACGAGCAGTACTTC
CDR3 protein: CASRQEGLSYEQYF